This passage covers 20 T cell receptor beta chains from one sample sequenced in a study of T-cell reconstitution after alpha-beta-depleted transplantation in children (dated by TCRdb to the mid-2010s). The receptor library was made with PCR. The listed sequencing device is Illumina HiSeq 2500. To normalize quantification of the TCRbeta repertoire, the TCR libraries were built with molecular barcoding that relied on unique molecular identifiers. The raw public reads went through TCRdb reprocessing: fastp at Q25, MiXCR clone calling, in-frame beta chains kept. All rows with the same CDR3 protein become a single entry with the most common DNA and genes. The sample data list 200,000 or so distinct CDR3 sequences, and 6.6% of these were observed just once. The ten largest clonotypes hold around 5% of the sample. In light of the paper, this sample's treatment or condition label describes: allogeneic hematopoietic cell transplantation with graft depleted of TCRalphabeta T cells and CD19 B cells.

The material was PBMCs, obtained before TCRalphabeta/CD19-depleted stem cell transplant. The receptors derive from a boy aged 2-15 years with acute lymphoblastic leukemia, due to receive a stem cell transplant.

This clonotype was picked up many times. The chain joins TRBV5-6 to TRBJ2-1; 8 bases align to TRBD2. J was trimmed by 7 bases and V by 2 bases; bases with no gene match: 8. This CDR3 has 15 residues. The germline gives CDR1 SGHDT, CDR2 YYEEEE. CDR3 nucleotides: TGTGCCAGCAGCTTCGGTAGCGGGAAATTGAATGAGCAGTTCTTC. Its protein is CASSFGSGKLNEQFF.

Only a few counts were recorded for this clonotype. The V call is TRBV7-2, the J call TRBJ2-2; D is uncertain. The CDR3 has 16 amino acids. V was pared by 1 base and J by 4 bases, with 13 bases between. Germline V gene data show CDR1 as SGHTA and CDR2 as FQGNSA. The CDR3, as DNA: TGTGCCAGCAGCTTAGTATCTCACGTTTTCACCGGGGAGCTGTTTTTT. This translates into CASSLVSHVFTGELFF.

This clonotype was observed at least ten times. V usage is TRBV7-9 and J usage is TRBJ2-1, with TRBD1 identical over 8 bases. The germline V gene has CDR1 SEHNR and CDR2 FQNEAQ (reference sequence). The V gene end was trimmed by 5 bases and the J gene end by 2 bases; junction bases not matched to a gene: 8. This CDR3 spans 16 amino acids. The CDR3 nucleotides read TGTGCCAGCAGCCCCGACAGGGGTGACCCCTACAATGAGCAGTTCTTC. It translates to CASSPDRGDPYNEQFF. Based on the CDR3 plus reference TRBV7-9 and TRBJ2-1, the full variable domain is DTGVSQNPRHKITKRGQNVTFRCDPISEHNRLYWYRQTLGQGPEFLTYFQNEAQLEKSRLLSDRFSAERPKGSFSTLEIQRTEQGDSAMYLCASSPDRGDPYNEQFFGPGTRLTVL.

A few counts support this clonotype. This chain connects TRBV4-2 to TRBJ1-5; weak D call: TRBD1 (5 bases). V gave up 0 bases and J gave up 9 bases, with 9 bases separating them. Germline V CDR1 and CDR2: LGHNA, YNFKEQ. This CDR3 has 13 residues. The CDR3 protein is CASSQDLGAPQHF. In DNA form, the CDR3 reads TGTGCCAGCAGCCAAGATTTAGGGGCGCCCCAGCATTTT.

This clonotype was seen repeatedly, ten times or more. This chain links TRBV6-6 with TRBJ1-1; a possible D gene is TRBD1 (5 bases). The CDR3 runs 13 residues. The V end was cut by 5 bases, the J end by 2 bases, with 9 bases between. The germline CDR1 and CDR2 sequences are MNHNY and SVGAGI (reference sequence). The CDR3 DNA is TGTGCCAGCAGTACGACAGTCAACACTGAAGCTTTCTTT. Its protein product is CASSTTVNTEAFF.

The chain uses TRBV7-8 and TRBJ2-2; D tentatively reads TRBD1 or TRBD2 (5 bases each). Germline V CDR1 and CDR2: SGHVS, FQNEAQ. The V end was cut by 4 bases, the J end by 5 bases, with 26 bases between. The CDR3 contains 19 residues. In nucleotides, the CDR3 is TGTGCCAGCAGCTCCCGAGAGCCGACGGGGCGTTTTCGGACCGGGGAGCTGTTTTTT. This gives the protein CASSSREPTGRFRTGELFF.

The gene calls are TRBV7-2 and TRBJ2-3; D gene ambiguous. Trimming removed 4 bases at V and 0 bases at J, with 11 bases between. The germline gives CDR1 SGHTA, CDR2 FQGNSA. The CDR3 is 15 residues long. The CDR3 coding sequence is TGTGCCAGCAGCTCCCAGGAGTTTAGCACAGATACGCAGTATTTT. Its protein is CASSSQEFSTDTQYF. Full variable domain (outside the CDR3, taken from reference TRBV7-2 and TRBJ2-3): GAGVSQSPSNKVTEKGKDVELRCDPISGHTALYWYRQSLGQGLEFLIYFQGNSAPDKSGLPSDRFSAERTGGSVSTLTIQRTQQEDSAVYLCASSSQEFSTDTQYFGPGTRLTVL.

This clonotype was observed many times. The V call is TRBV29-1, the J call TRBJ2-2, with D perhaps assigned TRBD1 or TRBD2 (5 bases each). The CDR3 loop spans 16 amino acids. V was cut by 7 bases and J by 1 base, with 19 bases left in between. The germline gives CDR1 SQVTM, CDR2 ANQGSEA. CDR3 sequence reads: CSARGKATENTGELFF. CDR3 bases: TGCAGCGCCCGGGGCAAGGCGACAGAGAACACCGGGGAGCTGTTTTTT.

V gene TRBV28 combines with J gene TRBJ1-2; weak D call: TRBD1 (5 bases). The V end was cut by 8 bases, the J end by 8 bases, with 15 bases between. This CDR3 has 12 residues. Germline CDR1 reads MDHEN; CDR2 reads SYDVKM. CDR3 nucleotides: TGTGCCAGCTCATCTTCGACAGAAGGCTACACCTTC. It codes for CASSSSTEGYTF.

This clonotype was counted at least ten times. This chain connects TRBV24-1 to TRBJ2-5; no reliable D call. The V end was cut by 3 bases, the J end by 4 bases, with 8 bases between. This CDR3 is 13 amino acids long. Germline V gene lookup returns CDR1 KGHDR and CDR2 SFDVKD. The CDR3 nucleotides read TGTGCCACCAGTGATGGACCCCGAGAGACCCAGTACTTC. Translating it yields CATSDGPRETQYF.

This clonotype occurred a few times. The chain is built from TRBV20-1 and TRBJ1-5, with D tentatively TRBD1 (6 bases). This CDR3 comprises 17 residues. V lost 0 bases and J lost 0, with 15 bases in between. The germline gives CDR1 DFQATT, CDR2 SNEGSKA (reference sequence). This chain's CDR3 is CSARDGGRPNSNQPQHF. The CDR3 nucleotides are TGCAGTGCTAGAGATGGGGGCAGGCCGAATAGCAATCAGCCCCAGCATTTT.

This clonotype was recorded at least ten times. The chain couples TRBV5-1 to TRBJ1-2; D is possibly TRBD1 (5 bases). Germline V gives CDR1 SGHRS, CDR2 YFSETQ. V dropped 4 bases and J dropped 2 bases, with 18 bases sitting between them. This CDR3 is built from 16 residues. The CDR3 loop is CASSPTRGQGNYGYTF. In DNA, the CDR3 is TGCGCCAGCAGCCCGACCCGGGGCCAAGGGAACTATGGCTACACCTTC.

This clonotype was detected ten times or more. The chain couples TRBV3-1 to TRBJ1-4; TRBD1 is a possible D gene (5 bases). Germline CDR1 and CDR2: LGHDT and YNNKEL (reference sequence). The ends were cut back, 4 bases at V and 5 bases at J, with 14 bases in the middle. The CDR3 is 15 residues long. Here the CDR3 DNA reads TGTGCCAGCAGCCTCCCCGGCGGGGGAAATGAAAAACTGTTTTTT. Translation: CASSLPGGGNEKLFF.

This clonotype appeared many times. V is TRBV28 and J is TRBJ2-1; D ambiguous. V lost 3 bases, J lost 8 bases, and 8 bases lay in between. Per the germline V gene, CDR1 is MDHEN and CDR2 is SYDVKM. This CDR3 comprises 12 residues. In DNA, the CDR3 is TGTGCCAGCAGTTTTAGTTCTTATGAGCAGTTCTTC. Amino acid sequence: CASSFSSYEQFF.

There are many counts of this clonotype. J is TRBJ1-1 and V is TRBV28, with no clear D. Trimming pared 6 bases from V and 11 bases from J, leaving 13 bases between. CDR1 MDHEN and CDR2 SYDVKM come from the germline V gene. The CDR3 is made up of 11 amino acids. CDR3 amino acids: CASSMGDWAFF. DNA of the CDR3: TGTGCCAGCAGCATGGGAGACTGGGCTTTCTTT.

This clonotype was counted only a few times. The chain has TRBV3-1 and TRBJ2-2; D unresolved. The CDR3 extends over 12 amino acids. Germline loops: CDR1 LGHDT, CDR2 YNNKEL (reference sequence). The V end was cut by 3 bases, the J end by 8 bases, with 7 bases between. The CDR3 protein is CASSHVRGELFF. DNA for the CDR3: TGTGCCAGCAGCCACGTCCGGGGGGAGCTGTTTTTT.

This clonotype was detected many times. The chain employs TRBV6-2 or TRBV6-3 and TRBJ2-5; maybe TRBD2 (5 bases). Germline V CDR1 and CDR2: MNHEY, SVGEGT. The ends were cut back, 7 bases at V and 10 bases at J, with 13 bases in the middle. The CDR3 spans 11 residues. In nucleotides, the CDR3 is TGTGCCAGCACGGACTCGGGGAGCCAGTACTTC. It specifies CASTDSGSQYF.

In its sample, this clonotype was seen a few times. V and J are TRBV29-1 and TRBJ2-2, with D unresolved. Germline-derived CDR1 and CDR2 are SQVTM and ANQGSEA. Trimming removed 4 bases from V and 4 bases from J, with 10 bases in between. The CDR3 is 13 residues long. The CDR3 region is CSVGGVTTGELFF. The CDR3 DNA sequence: TGCAGCGTTGGTGGCGTCACCACCGGGGAGCTGTTTTTT.

This clonotype was recorded a few times. The chain employs TRBV13 and TRBJ2-7; TRBD1 matches at 8 bases. The germline CDR1 and CDR2 sequences are PRHDT and FYEKMQ (reference sequence). Losses at the gene ends were 5 bases for V and 6 bases for J; bases not matched to a gene: 6. This CDR3 is built from 13 residues. CDR3 bases: TGTGCCAGCAGCCCAAGGGACAGGACCGAGCAGTACTTC. This gives the protein CASSPRDRTEQYF.

This clonotype was seen repeatedly, ten times or more. The CDR3 coding sequence is TGTGCCAGCAGCCCTTGGGAGTCTGGAAACACCATATATTTT. Protein sequence: CASSPWESGNTIYF. The chain recombines TRBV6-1 with TRBJ1-3; the D is unclear. Germline assignment: CDR1 MNHNS and CDR2 SASEGT. The length of the CDR3 is 14 residues. V gave up 6 bases and J gave up 1 base, with 10 bases separating them.